The 10 T cell receptor beta chains below come from one sample, sequenced in a study of T cell responses to AZD1222 COVID-19 vaccine. Profiled with immunoSEQ multiplex PCR; TCRdb holds only in-frame clones, not every one. This repertoire shows some 200,000 clones, roughly 91% found once; its top ten account for around 26%. Source: peripheral blood, taken 28 days after the second AZD1222 dose. These TCRs come from an adult who received the AZD1222 COVID-19 vaccine.

The chain is built from TRBV7-2 and TRBJ1-5; unclear D gene. With 1 base removed from V and 4 bases from J, the gap between germline ends came to 11 bases. CDR1 is SGHTA, CDR2 FQGNSA, per germline. The CDR3 runs 15 residues. The CDR3 here is CASSLEVSRNQPQHF. The CDR3 DNA follows: TGTGCCAGCAGCTTAGAGGTCAGCCGGAATCAGCCCCAGCATTTT.

The sample holds one count of this clone. The rearrangement uses TRBV10-3 and TRBJ2-3; either TRBD1 or TRBD2 may supply D (5 bases each). With 10 bases removed from V and 2 bases from J, the gap between germline ends came to 16 bases. Germline V gives CDR1 ENHRY, CDR2 SYGVKD. CDR3 size: 14 residues. The CDR3 DNA follows: TGTGCCACCCAGGGAGACAGTGTCACAGATACGCAGTATTTT. Protein product: CATQGDSVTDTQYF.

The chain joins TRBV5-1 to TRBJ1-1; 9 nucleotides match TRBD1. Looked up from germline, CDR1 is SGHRS and CDR2 is YFSETQ. Trimming removed 6 bases from V and 1 base from J; junction bases left unmatched: 10. CDR3 length: 16 amino acids. CDR3 nucleotides: TGCGCCAGCAACCTTCACTGGACAGGGGCGAACACTGAAGCTTTCTTT. It encodes CASNLHWTGANTEAFF.

The chain has TRBV6-2 or TRBV6-3 and TRBJ1-5; D gene ambiguous. Germline lookup yields CDR1 MNHEY and CDR2 SVGEGT. The CDR3 runs to 12 residues. V was trimmed by 5 bases and J by 1 base, leaving 3 bases between them. CDR3 residues: CASSGSNQPQHF. CDR3 nucleotides: TGTGCCAGCAGTGGCAGCAATCAGCCCCAGCATTTT.

The chain employs TRBV7-8 and TRBJ2-1; the match to TRBD2 covers 9 bases. Germline CDR1 is SGHVS and CDR2 is FQNEAQ. CDR3 length: 16 amino acids. V shed 3 bases and J 5 bases; nucleotides not matched to a gene: 8. The CDR3 spells CASSFAGGPAHNEQFF. CDR3 bases: TGTGCCAGCAGCTTTGCGGGAGGGCCGGCGCACAATGAGCAGTTCTTC.

The CDR3 region has the DNA TGTGCCAGCAGAGCCACCGGGACAGATAATTCACCCCTCCACTTT. Protein sequence: CASRATGTDNSPLHF. The chain joins TRBV9 to TRBJ1-6, with 7 bases lining up with TRBD1. Looked up from germline, CDR1 is SGDLS and CDR2 is YYNGEE. The junction had 7 bases not matched to a gene; V was cut back by 5 bases and J by 5 bases. The CDR3 length is 15 residues.

The chain carries TRBV6-2 or TRBV6-3 and TRBJ1-3; D is unclear. CDR3 length: 14 residues. Germline assignment: CDR1 MNHEY and CDR2 SVGEGT. Trimming pared 0 bases from V and 3 bases from J, leaving 6 bases between. The CDR3 is CASSYSTVGNTIYF. Here the CDR3 DNA reads TGTGCCAGCAGTTACTCGACGGTTGGAAACACCATATATTTT.

This clone was seen just once. The V call is TRBV4-2, the J call TRBJ2-3; 11 positions agree with TRBD2. Unmatched junction bases numbered 13, after V lost 4 bases and J lost 1 base. The germline V gene encodes CDR1 LGHNA and CDR2 YNFKEQ. The CDR3 extends over 19 amino acids. CDR3 loop: CASSPSPGLAVSGTDTQYF. The CDR3, as DNA: TGTGCCAGCAGCCCGTCCCCGGGACTAGCGGTATCGGGCACAGATACGCAGTATTTT.

The chain joins TRBV6-1 to TRBJ1-1; 7 positions agree with TRBD1. V lost 3 bases and J lost 1; bases outside the gene matches: 2. The CDR3 totals 14 residues. Germline V CDR1 and CDR2: MNHNS, SASEGT. CDR3 protein: CASSDRGRNTEAFF. CDR3 nucleotide sequence: TGTGCCAGCAGTGACAGGGGGAGGAACACTGAAGCTTTCTTT.

J is TRBJ1-5 and V is TRBV27; D is uncertain. Looked up from germline, CDR1 is MNHEY and CDR2 is SMNVEV (reference sequence). The V end was cut by 3 bases, the J end by 6 bases, with 9 bases between. CDR3 length: 13 residues. CDR3: CASSLVKTQPQHF. The CDR3 bases are TGTGCCAGCAGTTTGGTGAAGACTCAGCCCCAGCATTTT.